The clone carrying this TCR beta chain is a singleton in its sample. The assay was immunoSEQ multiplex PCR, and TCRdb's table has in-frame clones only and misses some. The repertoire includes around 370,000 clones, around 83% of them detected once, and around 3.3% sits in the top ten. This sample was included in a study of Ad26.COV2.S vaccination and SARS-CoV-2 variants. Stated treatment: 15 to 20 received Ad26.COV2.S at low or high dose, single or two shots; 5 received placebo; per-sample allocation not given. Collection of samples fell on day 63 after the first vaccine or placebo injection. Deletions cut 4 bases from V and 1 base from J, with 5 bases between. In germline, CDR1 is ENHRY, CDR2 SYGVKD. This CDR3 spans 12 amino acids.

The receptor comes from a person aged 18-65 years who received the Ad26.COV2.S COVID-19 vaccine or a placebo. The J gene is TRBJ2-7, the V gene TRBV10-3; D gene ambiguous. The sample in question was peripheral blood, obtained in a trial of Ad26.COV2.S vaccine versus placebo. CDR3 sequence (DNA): TGTGCCATCAGTGCACAGTCCTACGAGCAGTACTTC. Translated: CAISAQSYEQYF.